This TCR beta chain comes out of a study of T-cell memory formation after mild COVID-19. MiXCR, run by TCRdb on the 5' RACE reads, gives a single entry per CDR3 protein. The table shows fewer than 150,000 distinct CDR3 sequences, with approximately 6.3% occurring only once. V shed 3 bases, J shed 3 bases, and the junction held 19 bases outside the gene matches. CDR1 is SGHDN and CDR2 is FVKESK in the germline V gene. This CDR3 is built from 20 residues. The chain combines TRBV14 with TRBJ2-3; 9 bases are shared with TRBD1. The receptor comes from an adult woman who had mild COVID-19 (a few samples of this study predate the infection). Cell type and time point are not known. Material for sequencing was PBMCs or a T cell subset sorted from them (not recorded which). This CDR3 is CASSHSKRAPRDRVTDTQYF. As DNA, the CDR3 is TGTGCCAGCAGCCATTCGAAGCGTGCACCCCGGGACAGGGTTACAGATACGCAGTATTTT. The variable domain in full, completed from reference TRBV14 and TRBJ2-3, reads EAGVTQFPSHSVIEKGQTVTLRCDPISGHDNLYWYRRVMGKEIKFLLHFVKESKQDESGMPNNRFLAERTGGTYSTLKVQPAELEDSGVYFCASSHSKRAPRDRVTDTQYFGPGTRLTVL.